Listed here are 13 T cell receptor beta chains from one sample, sequenced in a study of response to subunit inactivated influenza vaccine. TCRdb passed the RT-PCR reads through MiXCR, listing each CDR3 protein once. The sample holds 650,000 to 850,000 distinct CDR3 sequences; approximately 15% are singletons and the top ten take 6% to 8%. Source: PBMCs from blood, taken around two weeks before vaccination. These receptors originate from a man aged 50 to 59 who received an inactivated influenza vaccine.

This clonotype was recorded a few times. The rearrangement joins TRBV4-3 to TRBJ2-5; 14 nucleotides agree with TRBD2. Germline CDR1 and CDR2: LGHNA and YSLEER. Unmatched junction bases numbered 4, after V lost 4 bases and J lost 0 bases. CDR3 length equals 17 residues. Written as DNA, the CDR3 is TGCGCCAGCAGCCCGGGACTAGCGGGGGCAAACCAAGAGACCCAGTACTTC. Its translation: CASSPGLAGANQETQYF.

This rearrangement joins TRBV2 to TRBJ2-1; D unresolved. From germline, CDR1 is SNHLY and CDR2 FYNNEI. There are 11 residues in the CDR3. V lost 4 bases and J lost 9, with 7 bases in between. The CDR3 spells CASSAEREQFF. Here the CDR3 DNA reads TGTGCCAGCAGTGCGGAACGTGAGCAGTTCTTC.

This clonotype was detected a few times. The genes are TRBV3-1 and TRBJ2-3; tentative D call: TRBD2 (6 bases). Trimming pared 3 bases from V and 1 base from J, leaving 8 bases between. Germline loops: CDR1 LGHDT, CDR2 YNNKEL (reference sequence). This CDR3 is built from 14 residues. Here the CDR3 DNA reads TGTGCCAGCAGCCATGCGGGGCGCACAGATACGCAGTATTTT. This gives the protein CASSHAGRTDTQYF.

This clonotype was seen at least ten times. V gene TRBV29-1 combines with J gene TRBJ2-7; TRBD1 matches 9 bases. The trim removed 6 bases at V and 7 bases at J, leaving 13 bases unmatched. Germline values: CDR1 SQVTM, CDR2 ANQGSEA. This CDR3 is 14 amino acids long. The CDR3: CSVGSGTGRGEQYF. The CDR3 DNA reads as TGCAGCGTAGGATCCGGGACAGGGAGAGGGGAGCAGTACTTC.

The chain joins TRBV7-7 to TRBJ2-3, with D hard to call. V was pared by 1 base and J by 1 base, with 9 bases between. The CDR3 spans 15 residues. Germline CDR1 and CDR2: SSHAT and FNYEAQ (reference sequence). The CDR3 reads CASSLGSSRTDTQYF. CDR3 bases: TGTGCCAGCAGCTTAGGTTCCAGCCGCACAGATACGCAGTATTTT.

This clonotype came up a few times. The chain couples TRBV12-3 or TRBV12-4 to TRBJ1-1; 8 bases line up with TRBD1. Trimming cost V 3 bases and J 11 bases; bases outside gene matches: 2. CDR3 length: 11 amino acids. The CDR3 DNA follows: TGTGCCAGCAGTTTGACAGGGGAGGCTTTCTTT. Protein sequence: CASSLTGEAFF.

The V and J genes are TRBV20-1 and TRBJ2-3, with 9 bases fitting TRBD2. Germline assignment: CDR1 DFQATT and CDR2 SNEGSKA (reference sequence). V was clipped by 6 bases and J by 3 bases; unmatched bases: 13. The CDR3 has 16 residues. Here the CDR3 DNA reads TGCAGTGCACAAACCCGGCTAGCGGGACCAACAGATACGCAGTATTTT. Translating gives CSAQTRLAGPTDTQYF.

Only a few counts were recorded for this clonotype. The chain couples TRBV4-3 to TRBJ2-4; 10 bases are shared with TRBD2. There are 17 residues in the CDR3. Germline CDR1 is LGHNA and CDR2 is YSLEER. The J segment lost 6 bases and the V segment lost 1 base, leaving 9 bases of the junction unmatched. The CDR3 DNA follows: TGCGCCAGCAGCCAAGTTCTAGCGGGAGTTTTGGGAAACATTCAGTACTTC. Amino acids: CASSQVLAGVLGNIQYF.

The table lists this clonotype with a few counts. The gene calls are TRBV28 and TRBJ2-3; unclear D gene. Germline CDR1 and CDR2: MDHEN and SYDVKM. The CDR3 runs 15 residues. The ends were cut back, 2 bases at V and 3 bases at J, with 12 bases in the middle. CDR3 nucleotides: TGTGCCAGCAGTTTAAGCATCGGTCGGACAGATACGCAGTATTTT. This sequence encodes CASSLSIGRTDTQYF.

The gene calls are TRBV9 and TRBJ2-7, with D possibly TRBD1 on 6 matching bases. Germline CDR1 SGDLS, CDR2 YYNGEE. The V and J ends lost 2 bases and 1 base respectively, with 16 bases between them. The CDR3 loop spans 16 amino acids. The CDR3 reads CASSVPPGHGSYEQYF. The CDR3 bases are TGTGCCAGCAGCGTCCCACCGGGACACGGATCCTACGAGCAGTACTTC. The variable domain in full, with the rest retrieved from reference TRBV9 and TRBJ2-7, is DSGVTQTPKHLITATGQRVTLRCSPRSGDLSVYWYQQSLDQGLQFLIQYYNGEERAKGNILERFSAQQFPDLHSELNLSSLELGDSALYFCASSVPPGHGSYEQYFGPGTRLTVT.

In this sample, this clonotype turned up a few times. The chain employs TRBV6-2 or TRBV6-3 and TRBJ2-2; D is undetermined. Trimming stripped 7 bases from V and 1 base from J, with 10 bases between. Germline CDR1 MNHEY, CDR2 SVGEGT. The CDR3 runs to 14 residues. In DNA, the CDR3 is TGTGCCAGCACCCTTCTCCTGAACACCGGGGAGCTGTTTTTT. Translation: CASTLLLNTGELFF.

The chain carries TRBV6-1 and TRBJ1-2, with 9 bases matching TRBD1. The length of the CDR3 is 16 residues. V lost 3 bases and J lost 4; bases outside the gene matches: 9. CDR1 is MNHNS and CDR2 is SASEGT in the germline V gene. CDR3 protein: CASSEGTGGRGYGYTF. The CDR3 DNA is TGTGCCAGCAGTGAGGGAACAGGGGGCCGCGGCTATGGCTACACCTTC.

The CDR3 DNA sequence: TGTGCCAGCAGCGCCTCAGACAGGGGCACAAACATTCAGTACTTC. As protein: CASSASDRGTNIQYF. The chain combines TRBV13 with TRBJ2-4; 8 bases are shared with TRBD1. This CDR3 region has 15 residues. Looked up from germline, CDR1 is PRHDT and CDR2 is FYEKMQ (reference sequence). After removal of 5 bases from V and 6 bases from J, the junction contained 9 bases not matched to a gene.